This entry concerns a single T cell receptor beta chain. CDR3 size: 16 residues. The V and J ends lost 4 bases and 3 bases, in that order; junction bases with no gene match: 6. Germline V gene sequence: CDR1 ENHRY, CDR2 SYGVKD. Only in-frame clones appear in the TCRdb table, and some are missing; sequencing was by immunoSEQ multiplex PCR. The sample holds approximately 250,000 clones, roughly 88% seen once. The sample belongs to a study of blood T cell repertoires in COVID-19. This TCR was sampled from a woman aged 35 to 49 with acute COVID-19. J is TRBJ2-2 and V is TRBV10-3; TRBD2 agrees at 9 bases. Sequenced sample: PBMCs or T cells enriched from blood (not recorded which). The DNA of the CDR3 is TGTGCCATCAGTGTTGGCGGGAGGGCCGACACCGGGGAGCTGTTTTTT. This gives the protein CAISVGGRADTGELFF.